The 26 T cell receptor beta chains in this list originate from one sample, sequenced in a study of identical twins. TCRdb re-called the 5' RACE reads through MiXCR, storing one row per CDR3 protein. This sample has about 690,000 distinct CDR3 sequences, with approximately 6.1% found just once. What was sequenced was naive T cells sorted from blood. These receptors originate from a young man in good health.

This chain joins TRBV6-5 and TRBJ2-1, with D uncertain. Germline CDR1 is MNHEY and CDR2 is SVGAGI. This CDR3 is built from 14 residues. Trimming left V 3 bases short and J 2 bases short, with 8 bases between. CDR3 residues: CASSYKWPYNEQFF. In DNA, the CDR3 is TGTGCCAGCAGTTATAAATGGCCCTACAATGAGCAGTTCTTC.

This clonotype was seen many times. The chain combines TRBV24-1 with TRBJ2-1, with D unresolved. Germline V CDR1 and CDR2: KGHDR, SFDVKD. V shed 1 base and J shed 7 bases, with 7 bases lying between them. The CDR3 is 13 amino acids. Here the CDR3 reads CATSDFGENEQFF. CDR3 DNA: TGTGCCACCAGTGATTTCGGAGAGAATGAGCAGTTCTTC.

This clonotype has ten or more counts. This rearrangement joins TRBV12-3 or TRBV12-4 to TRBJ2-5; D is perhaps TRBD1 (5 bases). The CDR3 is 14 residues long. V gave up 3 bases and J gave up 1 base, with 9 bases separating them. The CDR3 loop reads CASSFDSTQETQYF. The CDR3 bases are TGTGCCAGCAGTTTCGACAGTACCCAAGAGACCCAGTACTTC.

This clonotype was counted only a few times. DNA for the CDR3: TGCAGTGCTAGAGCGGGAGGCCGCTCCTACGAGCAGTACTTC. It encodes CSARAGGRSYEQYF. This sequence joins TRBV20-1 and TRBJ2-7, with TRBD2 identical over 7 bases. Germline lookup yields CDR1 DFQATT and CDR2 SNEGSKA (reference sequence). The CDR3 is made up of 14 amino acids. Germline trimming cut 1 base from V and 0 bases from J; bases unmatched to any gene: 3.

V and J are TRBV6-2 or TRBV6-3 and TRBJ2-1; D gene unclear. The V gene lost 8 bases and the J gene lost 4 bases, with 15 bases spanning the gap. This CDR3 comprises 14 residues. CDR1 and CDR2 from the germline V gene are MNHEY and SVGEGT. CDR3 residues: CASSYRGYYNEQFF. The CDR3 DNA is TGTGCCAGCTCCTACCGCGGCTATTACAATGAGCAGTTCTTC.

This clonotype was seen a few times. The chain couples TRBV7-6 to TRBJ2-1; no definite D call. Germline values: CDR1 SGHVS, CDR2 FNYEAQ. The V and J ends lost 0 bases and 10 bases respectively, with 22 bases between them. CDR3 size: 17 residues. The CDR3 reads CASSLAASTSRIWEQFF. Here the CDR3 DNA reads TGTGCCAGCAGCTTAGCGGCGAGTACTTCGCGGATTTGGGAGCAGTTCTTC.

This clonotype was counted ten times or more. The CDR3 DNA is TGCAGTGCTAAACAGACCCCCCCAATAGAGACCCAGTACTTC. This sequence encodes CSAKQTPPIETQYF. The chain employs TRBV20-1 and TRBJ2-5; unclear D gene. The germline gives CDR1 DFQATT, CDR2 SNEGSKA (reference sequence). V was cut by 4 bases and J by 4 bases, with 16 bases left in between. This CDR3 comprises 14 residues.

This clonotype was seen repeatedly, ten times or more. The rearrangement joins TRBV12-3 or TRBV12-4 to TRBJ1-5; 7 bases fit TRBD1. V trimming: 5 bases; J trimming: 6 bases; junction bases outside the gene matches: 7. The CDR3 loop spans 14 amino acids. The CDR3 DNA is TGTGCCAGCAGTACGTCCGGGGACAGTCAGCCCCAGCATTTT. It is translated as CASSTSGDSQPQHF.

The chain joins TRBV27 to TRBJ2-7; maybe TRBD2 (6 bases). The ends were cut back, 3 bases at V and 4 bases at J, with 13 bases in the middle. There are 14 residues in the CDR3. Germline CDR1 and CDR2: MNHEY and SMNVEV (reference sequence). The DNA of the CDR3 is TGTGCCAGCAGTTTGCAGGAGGGGTTTTACGAGCAGTACTTC. Its translation is CASSLQEGFYEQYF.

V and J are TRBV7-9 and TRBJ2-1; D not certain. CDR1 and CDR2 from the germline V gene are SEHNR and FQNEAQ (reference sequence). V gave up 1 base and J gave up 2 bases, with 12 bases separating them. The CDR3 has 16 residues. CDR3 residues: CASSLGWRSPYNEQFF. CDR3 in DNA: TGTGCCAGCAGCTTAGGTTGGCGGAGCCCCTACAATGAGCAGTTCTTC.

This clonotype was seen a handful of times. The chain uses TRBV4-2 and TRBJ2-1; D gene uncertain. The V gene's germline CDR1 is LGHNA and CDR2 YNFKEQ. The V end was cut by 0 bases, the J end by 0 bases, with 6 bases between. This CDR3 contains 15 residues. CDR3 protein: CASSQEESSYNEQFF. The CDR3 nucleotides read TGTGCCAGCAGCCAAGAAGAGAGCTCCTACAATGAGCAGTTCTTC.

This clonotype was seen ten or more times. V usage is TRBV29-1 and J usage is TRBJ1-1; 8 nucleotides agree with TRBD1. From germline, CDR1 is SQVTM and CDR2 ANQGSEA. J lost 2 bases, V lost 7 bases, and 9 bases had no gene match. The CDR3 length is 14 residues. This CDR3 reads CSALEGTGNTEAFF. CDR3 nucleotide sequence: TGCAGCGCCCTGGAAGGGACAGGTAACACTGAAGCTTTCTTT.

The chain links TRBV20-1 to TRBJ1-3; D gene ambiguous. The germline gives CDR1 DFQATT, CDR2 SNEGSKA (reference sequence). This CDR3 spans 17 amino acids. V lost 1 base, J lost 3 bases, and 19 bases lay in between. This CDR3 is CSARVVDRMRGGNTIYF. Written as DNA, the CDR3 is TGCAGTGCTAGAGTTGTCGATCGGATGCGAGGTGGAAACACCATATATTTT.

This clonotype has at least ten counts. The gene calls are TRBV6-1 and TRBJ2-1, with D possibly matching TRBD1 (5 bases). CDR1 and CDR2 from the germline V gene are MNHNS and SASEGT. Deletions cut 8 bases from V and 6 bases from J, with 14 bases between. CDR3 size: 13 residues. CDR3 loop: CASWTLQSNEQFF. The CDR3 DNA reads as TGTGCCAGCTGGACACTACAGTCCAATGAGCAGTTCTTC.

In its sample, this clonotype was seen many times. This CDR3 reads CASSRTGDPGNTIYF. CDR3 coding DNA: TGTGCCAGCAGCCGGACAGGGGATCCTGGAAACACCATATATTTT. V is TRBV7-2 and J is TRBJ1-3, with 9 nucleotides matching TRBD1. Trimming at V came to 5 bases and at J to 2 bases, leaving 4 bases not matched to a gene. Germline CDR1 and CDR2: SGHTA and FQGNSA. This CDR3 has 15 residues.

This chain links TRBV9 with TRBJ1-1; D uncertain. The CDR3 runs 14 residues. With 0 bases removed from V and 4 bases from J, the gap between germline ends came to 10 bases. Germline CDR1 SGDLS, CDR2 YYNGEE. CDR3 loop: CASSVVQASTEAFF. The CDR3 DNA is TGTGCCAGCAGCGTAGTTCAAGCCTCCACTGAAGCTTTCTTT.

The table lists this clonotype with a few counts. An end of the junction does not agree with germline; a read error may underlie this. The rearrangement uses TRBV7-9 and TRBJ1-1; D is uncertain. Per the germline V gene, CDR1 is SEHNR and CDR2 is FQNEAQ (reference sequence). This CDR3 has 11 residues. CDR3 in DNA: TGTGCCAGCAGCCCCAGTTCGGCGGTGTCATTT. Residues: CASSPSSAVSF.

This clonotype was seen many times. The gene calls are TRBV27 and TRBJ2-7; 13 bases agree with TRBD2. CDR1 and CDR2 from the germline V gene are MNHEY and SMNVEV (reference sequence). The junction had 2 bases not matched to a gene; V was cut back by 6 bases and J by 6 bases. The CDR3 sequence is 13 residues long. This CDR3 reads CASRLAGGAEQYF. CDR3 in DNA: TGTGCCAGCAGACTAGCGGGAGGGGCCGAGCAGTACTTC.

This clonotype was seen at least ten times. This chain links TRBV11-2 with TRBJ2-4, with a tentative D call TRBD1 (5 bases). This CDR3 comprises 15 residues. Germline V CDR1 and CDR2: SGHAT, FQNNGV. With 2 bases removed from V and 3 bases from J, the gap between germline ends came to 11 bases. CDR3 loop: CASSLIRDSKNIQYF. CDR3 sequence (DNA): TGTGCCAGCAGCTTAATTCGTGACAGCAAAAACATTCAGTACTTC.

Ten or more counts support this clonotype. This chain links TRBV4-2 with TRBJ2-2, with D uncertain. Trimming removed 4 bases at V and 3 bases at J, with 9 bases between. Germline CDR1 and CDR2: LGHNA and YNFKEQ. The CDR3 has 14 residues. Written as DNA, the CDR3 is TGTGCCAGCAGCCCTGGGTCGGACACCGGGGAGCTGTTTTTT. This codes for CASSPGSDTGELFF.

This chain joins TRBV2 and TRBJ1-1, with no clear D. From germline, CDR1 is SNHLY and CDR2 FYNNEI. The CDR3 extends over 11 amino acids. Trimming left V 2 bases short and J 7 bases short, with 5 bases between. Here the CDR3 reads CASSEWGEAFF. The CDR3 DNA follows: TGTGCCAGCAGTGAATGGGGTGAAGCTTTCTTT.

The chain couples TRBV6-5 to TRBJ2-7; D is ambiguous. Germline lookup yields CDR1 MNHEY and CDR2 SVGAGI. The ends were cut back, 0 bases at V and 2 bases at J, with 8 bases in the middle. The CDR3 runs to 14 residues. This CDR3 reads CASSYSGSTYEQYF. CDR3 bases: TGTGCCAGCAGTTACTCGGGCAGCACCTACGAGCAGTACTTC.

This clonotype showed up many times. V and J are TRBV10-2 and TRBJ1-5; D unresolved. The CDR3 runs 13 residues. Germline CDR1 reads WSHSY; CDR2 reads SAAADI. Trimming shortened V by 6 bases and J by 0 bases, and 6 bases separated the two germline ends. The CDR3 here is CASRVSSNQPQHF. As DNA, the CDR3 is TGCGCCAGCAGAGTTTCTAGCAATCAGCCCCAGCATTTT.

This clonotype occurred a few times. The chain carries TRBV5-1 and TRBJ2-7; 7 bases match TRBD2. The CDR3 has 14 residues. The J segment lost 6 bases and the V segment lost 1 base, leaving 7 bases of the junction unmatched. Per the germline V gene, CDR1 is SGHRS and CDR2 is YFSETQ. The CDR3 spells CASSLLAGDLEQYF. Here the CDR3 DNA reads TGCGCCAGCAGCTTGCTTGCGGGAGATCTCGAGCAGTACTTC.

As concerns this clonotype: The junction departs from germline at one end; a sequencing error may be responsible. The J gene is TRBJ2-3, the V gene TRBV4-1; D uncertain. The CDR3 length is 14 residues. Germline V gene sequence: CDR1 MGHRA, CDR2 YSYEKL. The CDR3 sequence is CASSPGSSTDTQCF. CDR3 bases: TGCGCCAGCAGCCCTGGGTCGAGCACAGATACGCAGTGTTTT.

The chain carries TRBV5-1 and TRBJ2-7, with 11 bases aligning to TRBD1. Germline assignment: CDR1 SGHRS and CDR2 YFSETQ. This CDR3 comprises 15 residues. The J segment lost 4 bases and the V segment lost 1 base, leaving 4 bases of the junction unmatched. The CDR3 region has the DNA TGCGCCAGCAGCTTGTCCGGGACAGGGGGTTACGAGCAGTACGTC. This gives the protein CASSLSGTGGYEQYV.